A selection of T cell receptor beta chains follows, all from one sample in a study of cytomegalovirus exposure and HLA in healthy donors. Measured with immunoSEQ multiplex PCR; TCRdb has only the in-frame clones, and not every one. The sample includes some 240,000 clones, approximately 83% of them seen just once. The specimen was PBMCs. These receptors were collected from a young woman in good health and CMV-seropositive. The CDR3 runs from the conserved cysteine through the conserved F or W. The order of the fields is J gene, CDR3 length, V gene, D gene, clone size, CDR3 DNA, CDR3 protein. A D gene is named only where the DNA matches it firmly. Size is stated for part of the rows, as once, few or many counts, or as a class when the clone is expanded.

j_call: TRBJ2-1; cdr3_length: 15; v_call: TRBV7-9; d_call: TRBD2; clone_size: .; cdr3_nt: TGTGCCAGCAGCTGGCGGGAGGCCGTCCACAATGAGCAGTTCTTC; cdr3_aa: CASSWREAVHNEQFF
j_call: TRBJ2-3; cdr3_length: 15; v_call: TRBV7-9; d_call: .; clone_size: .; cdr3_nt: TGTGCCAGCAGCTTATCAGGGTGGGGCACAGATACGCAGTATTTT; cdr3_aa: CASSLSGWGTDTQYF
j_call: TRBJ2-7; cdr3_length: 14; v_call: TRBV10-1; d_call: TRBD2; clone_size: .; cdr3_nt: TGCGCCAGCAGTTCTGCGGGAGAAAAGCACGAGCAGTACTTC; cdr3_aa: CASSSAGEKHEQYF
j_call: TRBJ2-2; cdr3_length: 13; v_call: TRBV5-4; d_call: .; clone_size: .; cdr3_nt: TGTGCCAGCAGCTTTGGGAGCGCCGGGGAGCTGTTTTTT; cdr3_aa: CASSFGSAGELFF
j_call: TRBJ1-2; cdr3_length: 14; v_call: TRBV7-6; d_call: TRBD1; clone_size: .; cdr3_nt: TGTGCCAGCAGCTTAGCGGCAGGGGGCTATGGCTACACCTTC; cdr3_aa: CASSLAAGGYGYTF
j_call: TRBJ1-5; cdr3_length: 13; v_call: TRBV19; d_call: .; clone_size: .; cdr3_nt: TGTGCCAGTAGTATAGCTACGAATCAGCCCCAGCATTTT; cdr3_aa: CASSIATNQPQHF
j_call: TRBJ2-7; cdr3_length: 15; v_call: TRBV10-1; d_call: TRBD2; clone_size: .; cdr3_nt: TGCGCCAGCAGTGAGGGATTGGGAGGGACCTACGAGCAGTACTTC; cdr3_aa: CASSEGLGGTYEQYF
j_call: TRBJ2-2; cdr3_length: 13; v_call: TRBV2; d_call: .; clone_size: .; cdr3_nt: TGTGCCAGCAGTCAGGTGAACACCGGGGAGCTGTTTTTT; cdr3_aa: CASSQVNTGELFF
j_call: TRBJ2-7; cdr3_length: 15; v_call: TRBV27; d_call: TRBD2; clone_size: .; cdr3_nt: TGTGCCAGCAGTTTGATAGGAGGGACTAGTGGCGAGCAGTACTTC; cdr3_aa: CASSLIGGTSGEQYF
j_call: TRBJ2-7; cdr3_length: 13; v_call: TRBV29-1; d_call: .; clone_size: once; cdr3_nt: TGCAGCGTTCTAGGGGGGGCAGCCTACGAGCAGTACTTC; cdr3_aa: CSVLGGAAYEQYF
j_call: TRBJ1-1; cdr3_length: 16; v_call: TRBV2; d_call: .; clone_size: .; cdr3_nt: TGTGCCAGCACCGAAGAGGGCCTGGGGCGGGGGATTGAAGCTTTCTTT; cdr3_aa: CASTEEGLGRGIEAFF
j_call: TRBJ1-3; cdr3_length: 14; v_call: TRBV6-6; d_call: .; clone_size: .; cdr3_nt: TGTGCCAGCAGTTACTCCAGAACTGGAAACACCATATATTTT; cdr3_aa: CASSYSRTGNTIYF
j_call: TRBJ2-1; cdr3_length: 16; v_call: TRBV5-6; d_call: TRBD1; clone_size: once; cdr3_nt: TGTGCCAGCAGTATCATACTGACAGGGGGCTACAATGAGCAGTTCTTC; cdr3_aa: CASSIILTGGYNEQFF
j_call: TRBJ2-3; cdr3_length: 17; v_call: TRBV13; d_call: .; clone_size: .; cdr3_nt: TGTGCCAGCAGCTCTATAATGGAGCTGTCGCCGGCAGATACGCAGTATTTT; cdr3_aa: CASSSIMELSPADTQYF
j_call: TRBJ2-1; cdr3_length: 15; v_call: TRBV15; d_call: TRBD2; clone_size: .; cdr3_nt: TGTGCCACCAGCAGAGTAGCGGGCTCCTACAATGAGCAGTTCTTC; cdr3_aa: CATSRVAGSYNEQFF
j_call: TRBJ1-2; cdr3_length: 15; v_call: TRBV7-9; d_call: .; clone_size: .; cdr3_nt: TGTGCCAGCAGCTTTGGAGAGGCCCGCGGCTATGGCTACACCTTC; cdr3_aa: CASSFGEARGYGYTF
j_call: TRBJ2-3; cdr3_length: 12; v_call: TRBV10-2; d_call: .; clone_size: .; cdr3_nt: TGCGCCAGCATGTCTGGCACAGATACGCAGTATTTT; cdr3_aa: CASMSGTDTQYF
j_call: TRBJ1-2; cdr3_length: 14; v_call: TRBV25-1; d_call: TRBD1; clone_size: .; cdr3_nt: TGTGCCAGCAGTTATTTTGGACAGGGTGGTGGCTACACCTTC; cdr3_aa: CASSYFGQGGGYTF
j_call: TRBJ2-1; cdr3_length: 14; v_call: TRBV7-9; d_call: TRBD2; clone_size: .; cdr3_nt: TGTGCCAGCACGGGGGGGTGGGTAGCGAATGAGCAGTTCTTC; cdr3_aa: CASTGGWVANEQFF
j_call: TRBJ1-1; cdr3_length: 17; v_call: TRBV5-1; d_call: TRBD1; clone_size: .; cdr3_nt: TGCGCCAGCAGCACCAATCCTACCGGGACAGGGGACACTGAAGCTTTCTTT; cdr3_aa: CASSTNPTGTGDTEAFF
j_call: TRBJ2-2; cdr3_length: 13; v_call: TRBV5-6; d_call: .; clone_size: few; cdr3_nt: TGTGCCAGCAGCCTCAGGGAGGCCGGGGAGCTGTTTTTT; cdr3_aa: CASSLREAGELFF
j_call: TRBJ2-5; cdr3_length: 15; v_call: TRBV5-1; d_call: TRBD2; clone_size: .; cdr3_nt: TGCGCCAGCAGCTTTGGACTAGCGGGAGTAGGGACCCAGTACTTC; cdr3_aa: CASSFGLAGVGTQYF